This TCR beta chain came from a study of cytomegalovirus exposure and HLA in healthy donors. Whole-study findings and limits: The number of N-insertions in an Asian-associated ancestry cluster was reportedly below the roughly 700-donor mean in a later analysis. Cytomegalovirus-associated status was assigned to some 160 TCR beta chains. Most TCR sequences were seen very rarely across donors, but some public TCRs occurred in many. Equally common other TCR beta chains were less clonally expanded than HLA-associated ones, a later analysis found.

Points on this clone: What it binds is unknown.

Amplification used 60 Vbeta primers and 13 Jbeta primers. The protocol was immunoSEQ multiplex PCR, while the TCRdb copy is restricted to in-frame clones and leaves out a portion. The sample carries around 220,000 clones, roughly four fifths recorded once. Sequenced input: PBMCs. The TCR sequence derives from a girl aged 5-17 years in good health and CMV-seronegative.

As DNA, the CDR3 is TGTGCCAGCTCACGAATGGAGGACACTGAAGCTTTCTTT. It encodes CASSRMEDTEAFF. J is TRBJ1-1 and V is TRBV18, with D uncertain. Germline-derived CDR1 and CDR2 are KGHSH and LQKENI. The CDR3 extends over 13 amino acids. Trimming took 4 bases from V and 3 from J, leaving 9 bases between them.